Listed here are 14 T cell receptor beta chains from one sample, sequenced in a study of control samples from healthy donors and cancer patients. Assay used: immunoSEQ multiplex PCR; TCRdb lists only in-frame clones, some missing. The sample records 91,000 or so clones, roughly nine tenths being singletons. The source material was blood. These receptors were collected from a woman aged 25-40 years in good health.

The chain's CDR3 is CASSQDRQSNEKLFF. The CDR3 DNA sequence: TGTGCCAGCAGCCAAGATCGTCAGTCGAATGAAAAACTGTTTTTT. J is TRBJ1-4 and V is TRBV3-1 (or the pseudogene TRBV3-2), with D uncertain. CDR1 is LGHDT, CDR2 YNNKEL, per germline (reference sequence). The V end was cut by 0 bases, the J end by 5 bases, with 10 bases between. The CDR3 runs 15 residues.

The V and J genes are TRBV24-1 and TRBJ2-1; no clear D gene. The CDR3 extends over 13 amino acids. Trimming took off 4 bases at V and 3 bases at J, with 6 bases between the two ends. The germline V gene encodes CDR1 KGHDR and CDR2 SFDVKD. The CDR3 protein is CATSDSHYNEQFF. CDR3 sequence (DNA): TGTGCCACCAGTGACTCACACTACAATGAGCAGTTCTTC.

J is TRBJ2-3 and V is TRBV6-1; 13 nucleotides align to TRBD2. Germline V gene data show CDR1 as MNHNS and CDR2 as SASEGT. The ends lost 3 bases at V and 3 bases at J; junction bases unmatched: 6. This CDR3 comprises 17 residues. CDR3 sequence (DNA): TGTGCCAGCAGTGAGAAACTAGCGGGAGGGCCAACAGATACGCAGTATTTT. Translated: CASSEKLAGGPTDTQYF.

The V gene is TRBV2, the J gene TRBJ1-5; D is undetermined. V was shortened by 3 bases and J by 3 bases, with 18 bases between the two germline ends. Germline-derived CDR1 and CDR2 are SNHLY and FYNNEI. The CDR3 spans 17 residues. CDR3 loop: CASSDRTMTRANQPQHF. The CDR3 DNA sequence: TGTGCCAGCAGTGACCGAACAATGACAAGGGCCAATCAGCCCCAGCATTTT.

The rearrangement uses TRBV7-9 and TRBJ2-3; TRBD2 matches at 7 bases. Germline V gene lookup returns CDR1 SEHNR and CDR2 FQNEAQ (reference sequence). The CDR3 covers 17 residues. J gave up 0 bases and V 5 bases, and 11 bases lay outside the gene matches. CDR3 DNA sequence: TGTGCCAGCAGCGGCCTCGGCGGGGGATCTAGCACAGATACGCAGTATTTT. It is translated as CASSGLGGGSSTDTQYF.

J is TRBJ2-2 and V is TRBV6-5; D possibly matches TRBD1 or TRBD2 (5 bases each). The CDR3 is made up of 14 amino acids. The germline gives CDR1 MNHEY, CDR2 SVGAGI. Between the trimmed V and J ends, which lost 6 bases and 5 bases, there was a span of 13 bases. CDR3 protein: CASRETGTTGELFF. CDR3 in DNA: TGTGCCAGCAGGGAGACCGGGACGACCGGGGAGCTGTTTTTT.

CDR3 region: CASSLLGRQGNTEAFF. The CDR3 DNA follows: TGTGCCAGCAGCTTGTTAGGTCGGCAGGGGAACACTGAAGCTTTCTTT. The chain carries TRBV5-6 and TRBJ1-1, with D tentatively TRBD1 (5 bases). The CDR3 runs 16 residues. Germline V gene lookup returns CDR1 SGHDT and CDR2 YYEEEE. The ends were cut back, 1 base at V and 1 base at J, with 14 bases in the middle.

The rearrangement uses TRBV11-3 and TRBJ1-3; 7 bases agree with TRBD1. CDR3 length equals 14 residues. With 5 bases clipped from V and 4 bases from J, the junction kept 5 bases outside the gene matches. Looked up from germline, CDR1 is SGHNT and CDR2 is YENEEA. CDR3 region: CASSTGTAGNTIYF. As DNA, the CDR3 is TGTGCCAGCAGCACCGGGACAGCCGGAAACACCATATATTTT.

The gene calls are TRBV12-3 or TRBV12-4 and TRBJ1-1; unclear D gene. This CDR3 comprises 13 residues. Trimming removed 7 bases at V and 1 base at J, with 10 bases between. The CDR3 sequence is CASNWAENTEAFF. Here the CDR3 DNA reads TGTGCCAGCAACTGGGCAGAGAACACTGAAGCTTTCTTT.

This chain connects TRBV10-2 to TRBJ1-1; D possibly corresponds to TRBD1 (5 bases). The germline gives CDR1 WSHSY, CDR2 SAAADI. This CDR3 is built from 12 residues. V was cut by 6 bases and J by 1 base, with 6 bases left in between. CDR3 sequence (DNA): TGCGCCAGCAGAGACAGGAACACTGAAGCTTTCTTT. It yields the protein CASRDRNTEAFF.

This chain uses TRBV5-6 with TRBJ1-3; 7 bases are a match to TRBD1. J gave up 0 bases and V 4 bases, and 4 bases lay outside the gene matches. CDR1 is SGHDT, CDR2 YYEEEE, per germline. The CDR3 sequence is 15 residues long. DNA of the CDR3: TGTGCCAGCAGCGAGAACAGGGGCTCTGGAAACACCATATATTTT. Translated, it gives CASSENRGSGNTIYF.

The rearrangement links TRBV27 to TRBJ2-7, with 7 bases fitting TRBD1. The CDR3 sequence is 14 residues long. V was pared by 6 bases and J by 7 bases, with 12 bases of the junction left unmatched. Germline-derived CDR1 and CDR2 are MNHEY and SMNVEV (reference sequence). CDR3: CASSSTGTVREQYF. Here the CDR3 DNA reads TGTGCCAGCAGCTCGACAGGGACCGTGAGGGAGCAGTACTTC.

The chain has TRBV18 and TRBJ2-2; the match to TRBD2 covers 9 bases. Germline V gene sequence: CDR1 KGHSH, CDR2 LQKENI. J was trimmed by 1 base and V by 7 bases; bases with no gene match: 4. The CDR3 is 15 residues long. Here the CDR3 DNA reads TGTGCCAGCTTTCTGACTAGCGGGAACACCGGGGAGCTGTTTTTT. Encoded protein: CASFLTSGNTGELFF.

The chain joins TRBV5-4 to TRBJ2-3, with TRBD1 matching over 9 bases. Germline V gene data show CDR1 as SGHNT and CDR2 as YYREEE (reference sequence). The length of the CDR3 is 14 residues. Losses at the gene ends were 7 bases for V and 4 bases for J; bases not matched to a gene: 7. CDR3 nucleotides: TGTGCCAGCGGAACGGGACAGGGAGCAGATACGCAGTATTTT. Translated: CASGTGQGADTQYF.